The 8 T cell receptor beta chains below come from one sample, sequenced in a study of T-cell reconstitution after alpha-beta-depleted transplantation in children. A TCRbeta library incorporating unique molecular identifiers was prepared. TCRdb reprocessed the PCR reads via MiXCR and lists one record per CDR3 protein. The sample records hundreds of thousands of distinct CDR3 sequences, around 13% being singletons. The specimen comprised PBMCs, mostly from graft donor cells, sampled 360 days after TCRalphabeta/CD19-depleted stem cell transplant. The source of these receptors is a male patient between 5 and 17 years old who had a stem cell transplant for acute myeloid leukemia, so the T cells may come from the graft donor.

The V call is TRBV19, the J call TRBJ2-7; possible D gene TRBD2, 5 bases. The V gene lost 5 bases and the J gene lost 2 bases, with 7 bases spanning the gap. The CDR3 extends over 12 amino acids. Germline loops: CDR1 LNHDA, CDR2 SQIVND (reference sequence). The CDR3 reads CASSDYAYEQYF. The CDR3 DNA sequence: TGTGCCAGTAGTGACTACGCCTACGAGCAGTACTTC.

This clonotype was counted between two and nine times. The gene calls are TRBV12-3 or TRBV12-4 and TRBJ2-1; D is uncertain. The CDR3 covers 13 residues. The V gene lost 4 bases and the J gene lost 5 bases, with 9 bases spanning the gap. The CDR3 nucleotides are TGTGCCAGCAGTTCCCCCCTGGACAATGAGCAGTTCTTC. The encoded protein is CASSSPLDNEQFF.

The V gene is TRBV4-3, the J gene TRBJ2-6, with 8 bases fitting TRBD1. Germline V gene sequence: CDR1 LGHNA, CDR2 YSLEER. The CDR3 has 16 residues. Trimming at V came to 4 bases and at J to 0 bases, leaving 2 bases not matched to a gene. In DNA, the CDR3 is TGCGCCAGCAGCCCCGACAGGGGCTCTGGGGCCAACGTCCTGACTTTC. As protein: CASSPDRGSGANVLTF.

This clonotype was seen repeatedly, ten times or more. The V gene is TRBV20-1, the J gene TRBJ2-1, with TRBD2 matching over 11 bases. This CDR3 contains 16 residues. The germline V gene has CDR1 DFQATT and CDR2 SNEGSKA (reference sequence). Unmatched junction bases numbered 7, after V lost 6 bases and J lost 0 bases. Written as DNA, the CDR3 is TGCAGTGCCACAGGGACTAGCGGATACTCCTACAATGAGCAGTTCTTC. It codes for CSATGTSGYSYNEQFF.

This clonotype was observed a few times. The V call is TRBV29-1, the J call TRBJ2-7, with D perhaps TRBD1 or TRBD2 (5 bases each). CDR3 length: 13 amino acids. Germline V CDR1 and CDR2: SQVTM, ANQGSEA. Trimming pared 7 bases from V and 2 bases from J, leaving 15 bases between. In DNA, the CDR3 is TGCAGCGCCGTCGGGGCCAGAACCTACGAGCAGTACTTC. Encoded protein: CSAVGARTYEQYF.

This clonotype was counted a few times. V is TRBV9 and J is TRBJ2-2; D is ambiguous. The CDR3 is 16 residues long. The V end lost 3 bases, the J end lost 6 bases, and 18 bases lay between the germline ends. Germline CDR1 and CDR2: SGDLS and YYNGEE. The chain's CDR3 is CASSAHTGLGSGELFF. CDR3 DNA: TGTGCCAGCAGCGCCCATACGGGCCTTGGGTCCGGGGAGCTGTTTTTT.

This clonotype appeared a few times. This chain connects TRBV18 to TRBJ2-2, with 9 bases matching TRBD2. CDR3 length: 18 amino acids. Germline V gene sequence: CDR1 KGHSH, CDR2 LQKENI. V gave up 1 base and J gave up 0 bases; unmatched junction bases: 6. The CDR3 DNA follows: TGTGCCAGCTCACCACGACTAGCGGATGGACCGAACACCGGGGAGCTGTTTTTT. Encoded protein: CASSPRLADGPNTGELFF.

This clonotype was detected ten times or more. The chain combines TRBV3-1 with TRBJ2-1, with 8 bases identical to TRBD1. CDR3 length equals 17 residues. The germline V gene encodes CDR1 LGHDT and CDR2 YNNKEL (reference sequence). Trimming cost V 1 base and J 7 bases; bases outside gene matches: 12. The CDR3 is CASSQAIVTGAWNEQFF. CDR3 sequence (DNA): TGTGCCAGCAGCCAAGCGATCGTGACAGGGGCTTGGAATGAGCAGTTCTTC.